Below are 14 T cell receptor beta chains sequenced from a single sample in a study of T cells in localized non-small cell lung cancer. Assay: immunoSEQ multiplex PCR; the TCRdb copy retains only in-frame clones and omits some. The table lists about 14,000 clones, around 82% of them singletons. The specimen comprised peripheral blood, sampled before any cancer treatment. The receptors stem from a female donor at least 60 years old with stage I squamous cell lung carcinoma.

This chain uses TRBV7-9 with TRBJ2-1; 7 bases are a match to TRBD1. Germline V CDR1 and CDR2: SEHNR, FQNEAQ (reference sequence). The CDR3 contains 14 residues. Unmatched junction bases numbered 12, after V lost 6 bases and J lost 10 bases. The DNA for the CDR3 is TGTGCCAGCAGTGGGACAGACGCGTTGGGGGAGCAGTTCTTC. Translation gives CASSGTDALGEQFF.

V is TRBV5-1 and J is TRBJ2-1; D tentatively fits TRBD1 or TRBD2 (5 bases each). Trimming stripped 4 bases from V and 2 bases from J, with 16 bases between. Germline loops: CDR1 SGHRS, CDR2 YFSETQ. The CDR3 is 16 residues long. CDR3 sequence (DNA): TGCGCCAGCAGCGATACTCGAGGGGCCACCTACAATGAGCAGTTCTTC. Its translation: CASSDTRGATYNEQFF.

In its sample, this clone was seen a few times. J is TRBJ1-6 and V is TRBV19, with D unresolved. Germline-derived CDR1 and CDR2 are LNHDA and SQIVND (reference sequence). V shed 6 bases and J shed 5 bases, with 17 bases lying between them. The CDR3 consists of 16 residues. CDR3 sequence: CASSPPGRRNNSPLHF. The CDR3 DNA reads TGTGCCAGTAGCCCTCCGGGTAGGCGGAATAATTCACCCCTCCACTTT.

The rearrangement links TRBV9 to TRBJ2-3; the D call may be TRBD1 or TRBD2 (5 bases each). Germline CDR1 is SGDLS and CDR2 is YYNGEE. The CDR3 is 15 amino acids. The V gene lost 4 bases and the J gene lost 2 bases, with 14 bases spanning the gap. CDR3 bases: TGTGCCAGCAGCCCACAACTAGGGGCCACAGATACGCAGTATTTT. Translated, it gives CASSPQLGATDTQYF.

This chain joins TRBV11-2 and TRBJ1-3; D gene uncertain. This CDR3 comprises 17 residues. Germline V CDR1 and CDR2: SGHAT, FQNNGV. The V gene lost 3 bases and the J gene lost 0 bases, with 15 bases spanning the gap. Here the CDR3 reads CASSFGGPPFSGNTIYF. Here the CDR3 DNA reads TGTGCCAGCAGCTTTGGTGGTCCTCCGTTCTCTGGAAACACCATATATTTT. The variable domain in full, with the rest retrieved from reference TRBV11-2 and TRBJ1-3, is EAGVAQSPRYKIIEKRQSVAFWCNPISGHATLYWYQQILGQGPKLLIQFQNNGVVDDSQLPKDRFSAERLKGVDSTLKIQPAKLEDSAVYLCASSFGGPPFSGNTIYFGEGSWLTVV.

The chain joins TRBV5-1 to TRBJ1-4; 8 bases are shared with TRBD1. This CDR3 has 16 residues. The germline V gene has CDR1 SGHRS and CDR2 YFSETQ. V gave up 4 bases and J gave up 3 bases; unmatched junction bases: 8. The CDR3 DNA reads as TGCGCCAGCAGCGGAATACAGGGGGGCTCTAATGAAAAACTGTTTTTT. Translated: CASSGIQGGSNEKLFF.

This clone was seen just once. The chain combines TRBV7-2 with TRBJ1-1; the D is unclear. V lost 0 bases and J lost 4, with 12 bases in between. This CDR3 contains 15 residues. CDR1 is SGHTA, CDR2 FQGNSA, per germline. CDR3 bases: TGTGCCAGCAGCTTAGCCCCGCGGGTCCCCACTGAAGCTTTCTTT. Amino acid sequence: CASSLAPRVPTEAFF. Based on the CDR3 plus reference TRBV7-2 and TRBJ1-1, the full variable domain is GAGVSQSPSNKVTEKGKDVELRCDPISGHTALYWYRQSLGQGLEFLIYFQGNSAPDKSGLPSDRFSAERTGGSVSTLTIQRTQQEDSAVYLCASSLAPRVPTEAFFGQGTRLTVV.

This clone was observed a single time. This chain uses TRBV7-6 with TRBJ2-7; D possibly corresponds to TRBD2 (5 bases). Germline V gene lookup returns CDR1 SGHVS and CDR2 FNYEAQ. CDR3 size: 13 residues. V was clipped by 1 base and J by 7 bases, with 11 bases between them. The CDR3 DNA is TGTGCCAGCAGCTTAGACCCCTCGGGGGAGCAGTACTTC. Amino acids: CASSLDPSGEQYF.

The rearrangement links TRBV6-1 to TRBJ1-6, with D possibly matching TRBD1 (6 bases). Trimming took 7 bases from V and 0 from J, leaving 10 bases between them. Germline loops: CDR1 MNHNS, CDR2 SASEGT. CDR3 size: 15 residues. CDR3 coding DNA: TGTGCCAGCACCAGGGGTTCCTCCTATAATTCACCCCTCCACTTT. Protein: CASTRGSSYNSPLHF.

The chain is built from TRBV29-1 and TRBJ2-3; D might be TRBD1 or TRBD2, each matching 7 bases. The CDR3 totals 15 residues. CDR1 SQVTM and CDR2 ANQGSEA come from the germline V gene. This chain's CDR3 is CSLQAGQTLVDTQYF. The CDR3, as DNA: TGCAGTCTTCAAGCGGGACAGACATTGGTGGATACGCAGTATTTT.

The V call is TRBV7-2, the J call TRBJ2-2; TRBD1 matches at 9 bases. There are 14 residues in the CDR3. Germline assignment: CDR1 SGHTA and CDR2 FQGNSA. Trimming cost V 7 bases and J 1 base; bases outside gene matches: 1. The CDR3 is CASTGQGNTGELFF. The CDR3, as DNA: TGTGCCAGCACGGGACAGGGGAACACCGGGGAGCTGTTTTTT.

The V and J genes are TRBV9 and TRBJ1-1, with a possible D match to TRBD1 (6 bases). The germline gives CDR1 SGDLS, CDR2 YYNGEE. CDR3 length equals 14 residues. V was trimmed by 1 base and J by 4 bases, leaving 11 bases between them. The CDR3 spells CASSVWGQGTEAFF. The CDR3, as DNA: TGTGCCAGCAGCGTATGGGGGCAGGGCACTGAAGCTTTCTTT. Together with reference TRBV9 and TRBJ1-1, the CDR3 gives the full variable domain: DSGVTQTPKHLITATGQRVTLRCSPRSGDLSVYWYQQSLDQGLQFLIQYYNGEERAKGNILERFSAQQFPDLHSELNLSSLELGDSALYFCASSVWGQGTEAFFGQGTRLTVV.

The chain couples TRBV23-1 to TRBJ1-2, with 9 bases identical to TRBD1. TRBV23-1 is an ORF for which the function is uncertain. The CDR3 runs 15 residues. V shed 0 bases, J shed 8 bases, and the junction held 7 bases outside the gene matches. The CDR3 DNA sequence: TGCGCCAGCAGTCAATCGAGGGGACAGGGATCCGGCTACACCTTC. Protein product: CASSQSRGQGSGYTF.

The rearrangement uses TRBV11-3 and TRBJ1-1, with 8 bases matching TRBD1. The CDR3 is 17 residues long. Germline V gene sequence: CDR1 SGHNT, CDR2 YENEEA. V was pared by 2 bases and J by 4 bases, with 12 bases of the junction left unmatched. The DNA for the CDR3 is TGTGCCAGCAGCTTAATCAGGTGGGACAGGAGATTCACTGAAGCTTTCTTT. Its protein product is CASSLIRWDRRFTEAFF.